The 9 T cell receptor beta chains below come from one sample, sequenced in a study of OX40 agonist ivuxolimab in advanced cancers. This table comes from immunoSEQ multiplex PCR, and its TCRdb copy is limited to in-frame clones, with some not included. The table includes approximately 49,000 clones, 85% detected once. Sequencing used CD4+ or CD8+ T cells sorted from blood, obtained in a trial of the OX40 agonist ivuxolimab. These receptors were collected from an adult with an advanced solid tumor such as melanoma, head and neck, liver or kidney cancer.

This clone was detected once. The chain is built from TRBV5-8 and TRBJ1-5; 8 nucleotides agree with TRBD1. CDR1 and CDR2 (germline): SGHTS, YDEGEE. V dropped 0 bases and J dropped 0; count of bases not matched to a gene: 11. This CDR3 has 19 amino acids. CDR3 in amino acids: CASSLARTGKGDSNQPQHF. The CDR3 coding sequence is TGTGCCAGCAGCTTGGCCAGGACAGGGAAAGGGGATAGCAATCAGCCCCAGCATTTT.

The V and J genes are TRBV11-2 and TRBJ2-1; TRBD2 aligns across 8 bases. V shed 1 base and J 2 bases; nucleotides not matched to a gene: 1. This CDR3 region has 15 residues. The germline V gene encodes CDR1 SGHAT and CDR2 FQNNGV. CDR3 loop: CASSLGGGPYNEQFF. The CDR3 DNA is TGTGCCAGCAGCTTAGGCGGGGGGCCCTACAATGAGCAGTTCTTC.

This clone was observed once. The chain is built from TRBV7-9 and TRBJ1-1; no clear D. This CDR3 contains 15 residues. CDR1 and CDR2 (germline): SEHNR, FQNEAQ (reference sequence). Trimming removed 1 base at V and 6 bases at J, with 15 bases between. The CDR3 region has the DNA TGTGCCAGCAGCTTAGGGGAACAGACCATCTCTGAAGCTTTCTTT. As protein: CASSLGEQTISEAFF. Full variable domain (rest looked up from reference TRBV7-9 and TRBJ1-1): DTGVSQNPRHKITKRGQNVTFRCDPISEHNRLYWYRQTLGQGPEFLTYFQNEAQLEKSRLLSDRFSAERPKGSFSTLEIQRTEQGDSAMYLCASSLGEQTISEAFFGQGTRLTVV.

This clone has just a few counts. The chain carries TRBV28 and TRBJ1-4; unclear D gene. The germline gives CDR1 MDHEN, CDR2 SYDVKM. Trimming removed 1 base from V and 0 bases from J, with 9 bases in between. The CDR3 has 16 amino acids. For the CDR3, the DNA is TGTGCCAGCAGTTTATTGAGAGACTCAACTAATGAAAAACTGTTTTTT. This translates into CASSLLRDSTNEKLFF.

The CDR3 spells CASSYDRGAPYEQYV. CDR3 DNA: TGTGCCAGCAGTTACGACCGGGGGGCCCCCTACGAGCAGTACGTC. The rearrangement joins TRBV6-5 to TRBJ2-7, with a possible D match to TRBD2 (7 bases). V gave up 2 bases and J gave up 2 bases, with 13 bases separating them. CDR1 is MNHEY and CDR2 is SVGAGI in the germline V gene. The length of the CDR3 is 15 residues.

V is TRBV7-2 and J is TRBJ2-3, with 10 nucleotides matching TRBD1. The germline V gene encodes CDR1 SGHTA and CDR2 FQGNSA. J lost 5 bases, V lost 3 bases, and 11 bases had no gene match. The CDR3 runs 17 residues. The CDR3 spells CASSFQLGTGVQDTQYF. Written as DNA, the CDR3 is TGTGCCAGCAGCTTCCAGCTAGGGACAGGGGTACAAGATACGCAGTATTTT.

V gene TRBV12-2 combines with J gene TRBJ1-1. TRBV12-2 is listed as a pseudogene. The CDR3 contains 11 residues. The CDR3 DNA is TGTGCAAGTCGCTTAGCAAAGGGAGCTTTCTTT. It yields the protein CASRLAKGAFF.

The V gene is TRBV19, the J gene TRBJ1-1; D possibly corresponds to TRBD1 (6 bases). V shed 9 bases and J shed 5 bases, with 22 bases lying between them. CDR3 size: 15 residues. Looked up from germline, CDR1 is LNHDA and CDR2 is SQIVND (reference sequence). DNA for the CDR3: TGTGCCAGCACCCTAAGCGGGGGCGCGGGAACTGAAGCTTTCTTT. This sequence encodes CASTLSGGAGTEAFF.

V and J are TRBV4-1 and TRBJ1-5; D perhaps matches TRBD1 (5 bases). V shed 4 bases and J shed 2 bases, with 15 bases lying between them. The CDR3 covers 16 residues. Germline loops: CDR1 MGHRA, CDR2 YSYEKL. The DNA of the CDR3 is TGCGCCAGCAGCCCAACAGGTTCCCATGGCAATCAGCCCCAGCATTTT. It translates to CASSPTGSHGNQPQHF.